The T cell receptor beta chain described here comes from a study of tissue T cells after allogeneic stem cell transplantation. This clone was counted only a few times. Gene names are mouse gene names. This table comes from immunoSEQ multiplex PCR, and its TCRdb copy is limited to in-frame clones, with some not included. The sample contains roughly 50,000 clones, 65% to 80% of which appear only once. The clonotype originates from a pool of C57BL/6 mice in good health. The specimen was sorted cells pooled from one or two spleens.

CDR3 bases read: TGTGCCAGCGAGGGTTCTGGAAATACGCTCTAT. Translating it yields CASEGSGNTLY. In full, the CDR3 reads CASEGSGNTLYF. The chain joins TRBV13-2 to TRBJ1-3; unclear D gene. The read halts 1 residue ahead of the CDR3 end, with the missing end drawn from the germline J gene. V lost 6 bases and J 0 bases, leaving 4 bases between the germline ends. This CDR3 comprises 12 residues. Germline V gives CDR1 NNHNN, CDR2 SYGAGS (reference sequence).